This TCR beta chain was observed in a study of T cells in women clearing cervical HPV infection. Measured with immunoSEQ multiplex PCR; TCRdb has only the in-frame clones, and not every one. The listing records roughly 25,000 clones. Germline V CDR1 and CDR2: SQVTM, ANQGSEA. Trimming removed 3 bases at V and 0 bases at J, with 9 bases between. The CDR3 extends over 14 amino acids. As to this clone: Coverage ceases 3 residues before the CDR3 finishes, and the germline J gene fills in the end.

The chain recombines TRBV29-1 with TRBJ2-1, with D uncertain. This clonotype was obtained from a woman aged 18 to 69 with a cervical HPV16 infection that either progressed to CIN3+ or cleared (not recorded which). Sequencing was carried out using blood buffy coat. The CDR3 bases that were read are TGCAGCGTTGAGCGACTCCTCTCCTACAATGAG. Amino acids: CSVERLLSYNE. The entire CDR3 protein reads CSVERLLSYNEQFF.